This record concerns one T cell receptor (beta chain) sequence. The entry originates in a study of T cell repertoires in ileal Crohn's disease. Produced via immunoSEQ multiplex PCR; TCRdb's table is partial and in-frame only. In the table there are about 16,000 clones, about 86% of which are singletons. Germline V gene lookup returns CDR1 SEHNR and CDR2 FQNEAQ (reference sequence). The CDR3 contains 14 residues. V dropped 1 base and J dropped 5; count of bases not matched to a gene: 4. The TCR comes from an adult with Crohn's disease. Sample: ileal tissue. V is TRBV7-9 and J is TRBJ2-5; 7 bases line up with TRBD2. The CDR3 sequence: CASSLGGGSETQYF. In DNA, the CDR3 is TGTGCCAGCAGCTTAGGGGGGGGTTCGGAGACCCAGTACTTC.